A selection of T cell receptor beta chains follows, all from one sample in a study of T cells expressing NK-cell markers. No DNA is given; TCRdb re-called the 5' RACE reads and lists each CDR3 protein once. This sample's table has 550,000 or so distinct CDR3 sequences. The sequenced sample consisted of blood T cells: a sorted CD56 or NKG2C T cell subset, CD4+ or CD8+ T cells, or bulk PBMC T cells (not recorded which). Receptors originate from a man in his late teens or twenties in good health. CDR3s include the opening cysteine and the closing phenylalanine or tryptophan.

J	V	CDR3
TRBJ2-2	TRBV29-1	CSVDIGSGNTGELFF
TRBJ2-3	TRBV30	CASSPPLGLAGVADTQYF
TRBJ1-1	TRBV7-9	CASSHGTGMTEAFF
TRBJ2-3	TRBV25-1	CASSEFGPGFSTDTQYF
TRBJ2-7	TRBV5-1	CASRDLGQGPYEQYF
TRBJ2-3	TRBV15	CATSRGTGTAEDTQYF
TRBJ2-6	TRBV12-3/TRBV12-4	CASSLRPGHSGANVLTF
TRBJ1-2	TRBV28	CASSLGRQIYGYTF
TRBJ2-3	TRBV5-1	CASSLEGSGRNKHTDTQYF
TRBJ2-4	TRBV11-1	CASSLVRGAKNIQYF
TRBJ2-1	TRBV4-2	CASSQARRPHTGEQFF
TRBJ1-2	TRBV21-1	CASSPRTGAPFDYGYTF
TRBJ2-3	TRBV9	CASSVFVGTDTQYF
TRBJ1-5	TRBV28	CASRSGGTNQPQHF
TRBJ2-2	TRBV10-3	CAISEEVDPYAGELFF
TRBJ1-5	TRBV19	CASSIGLGQAFNQPQHF
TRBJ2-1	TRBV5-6	CASSFGTPYNNEQFF
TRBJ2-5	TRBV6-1	CASIPTSGSSTQYF
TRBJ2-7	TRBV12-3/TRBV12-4	CASSLKGTGNSEQYF
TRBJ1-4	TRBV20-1	CSARGARPGEKLFF
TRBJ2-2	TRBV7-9	CASSFTSVTGELFF
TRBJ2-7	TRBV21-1	CASSKKDRAWGEQYF
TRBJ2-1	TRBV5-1	CASSWEGLALGNEQFF
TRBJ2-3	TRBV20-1	CSARIAGRTDTQYF
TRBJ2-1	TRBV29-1	CSVESRGSNEQFF
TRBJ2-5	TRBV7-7	CASSLGRAGQETQYF
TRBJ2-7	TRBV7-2	CASSLGDQFYEQYF
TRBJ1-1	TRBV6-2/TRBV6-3	CASSYSKGLNTEAFF
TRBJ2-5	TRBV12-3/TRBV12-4	CASSQNSIWETQYF
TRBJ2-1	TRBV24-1	CATSDSWGAGLDEQFF
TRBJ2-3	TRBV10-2	CASSRPSGRSGADTQYF
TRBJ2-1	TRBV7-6	CASSFGREGRNEQFF
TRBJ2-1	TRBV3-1	CASSQDELAGGGNEQFF
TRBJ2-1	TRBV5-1	CASSWRGLAGGPREQFF
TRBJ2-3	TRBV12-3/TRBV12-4	CASSSLGGASDTQYF
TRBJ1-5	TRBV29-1	CSVGGSNQPQHF
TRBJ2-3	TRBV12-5	CASRDSVTDTQYF
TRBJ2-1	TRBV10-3	CAISRTSNEQFF
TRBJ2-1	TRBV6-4	CASVTSGFPRSSYNEQFF